This entry lists 24 T cell receptor beta chains sequenced from one sample in a study of blood T cell repertoires in COVID-19. Using immunoSEQ multiplex PCR, the repertoire was profiled, and TCRdb retains in-frame clones only, with some absent. The sample lists some 68,000 clones, 88% seen once, with roughly 2.3% in the top ten. The sequencing input was peripheral blood. These receptors were taken from a human donor in a cohort sampled during active COVID-19.

The chain carries TRBV3-1 (or the pseudogene TRBV3-2) and TRBJ1-1; possible D gene TRBD1, 6 bases. Germline loops: CDR1 LGHDT, CDR2 YNNKEL (reference sequence). Trimming cost V 1 base and J 4 bases, with 10 bases left between them. This CDR3 spans 14 amino acids. The CDR3 nucleotides are TGTGCCAGCAGCCAAGGGCACAGGGCCACTGAAGCTTTCTTT. Encoded protein: CASSQGHRATEAFF.

The chain joins TRBV29-1 to TRBJ2-4; possibly TRBD2 for D (7 bases). From germline, CDR1 is SQVTM and CDR2 ANQGSEA. Trimming shortened V by 6 bases and J by 6 bases, and 18 bases separated the two germline ends. The CDR3 covers 14 residues. The CDR3 loop reads CSVRGAGVGNIQYF. The CDR3 DNA sequence: TGCAGCGTGAGGGGGGCGGGAGTCGGAAACATTCAGTACTTC.

The chain combines TRBV18 with TRBJ2-5, with D unclear. CDR1 and CDR2 from the germline V gene are KGHSH and LQKENI. The CDR3 extends over 13 amino acids. With 0 bases removed from V and 5 bases from J, the gap between germline ends came to 7 bases. CDR3 coding DNA: TGTGCCAGCTCACCACCGGAGAGGGAGACCCAGTACTTC. As protein: CASSPPERETQYF.

The chain employs TRBV28 and TRBJ2-7; weak D call: TRBD1 (6 bases). V was pared by 8 bases and J by 3 bases, with 14 bases between. The CDR3 is made up of 13 amino acids. The germline V gene has CDR1 MDHEN and CDR2 SYDVKM. This CDR3 is CASVAGEHYEQYF. The CDR3 nucleotides are TGTGCCAGCGTGGCAGGGGAACACTACGAGCAGTACTTC.

The chain uses TRBV28 and TRBJ2-5, with 7 bases matching TRBD1. With V trimmed by 7 bases and J by 2 bases, 13 bases remained unmatched. Germline V gene lookup returns CDR1 MDHEN and CDR2 SYDVKM. CDR3 length equals 16 residues. The CDR3 spells CASIGSSGTDQETQYF. Written as DNA, the CDR3 is TGTGCCAGCATCGGTTCATCAGGGACAGATCAAGAGACCCAGTACTTC.

The count of this clone is one. The V call is TRBV7-9, the J call TRBJ2-7; tentative D call: TRBD1 (5 bases). With 2 bases removed from V and 2 bases from J, the gap between germline ends came to 10 bases. The germline gives CDR1 SEHNR, CDR2 FQNEAQ (reference sequence). The CDR3 runs to 14 residues. The CDR3 loop is CASSLRGTTYEQYF. In nucleotides, the CDR3 is TGTGCCAGCAGCTTAAGGGGAACCACCTACGAGCAGTACTTC.

The rearrangement uses TRBV4-2 and TRBJ1-3; TRBD1 matches at 9 bases. The CDR3 has 16 amino acids. CDR1 LGHNA and CDR2 YNFKEQ come from the germline V gene. V trimming: 4 bases; J trimming: 3 bases; junction bases outside the gene matches: 7. The DNA for the CDR3 is TGTGCCAGCAGCCCCCTGACAGGGGGAAGTGGAAACACCATATATTTT. Translation: CASSPLTGGSGNTIYF.

This chain uses TRBV4-1 with TRBJ1-1; weak D call: TRBD1 (6 bases). V was trimmed by 1 base and J by 9 bases, leaving 18 bases between them. CDR3 size: 15 residues. Germline assignment: CDR1 MGHRA and CDR2 YSYEKL. The CDR3 nucleotides are TGCGCCAGCAGCCAAGGCCCAAGGGGGTCCAGGAAAGCTTTCTTT. Residues: CASSQGPRGSRKAFF.

This chain links TRBV6-1 with TRBJ2-4; 9 bases align to TRBD1. V gave up 3 bases and J gave up 15 bases; unmatched junction bases: 12. This CDR3 has 14 residues. Germline loops: CDR1 MNHNS, CDR2 SASEGT. As DNA, the CDR3 is TGTGCCAGCAGTGAGACCGGGACAGGGCCTCCGAGGTACTTC. Translated, it gives CASSETGTGPPRYF.

V and J are TRBV19 and TRBJ1-1; tentative D call: TRBD1 (5 bases). With 3 bases removed from V and 11 bases from J, the gap between germline ends came to 16 bases. The germline V gene has CDR1 LNHDA and CDR2 SQIVND (reference sequence). CDR3 size: 13 residues. The CDR3 spells CASSILQGDVAFF. CDR3 DNA sequence: TGTGCCAGTAGTATTCTGCAGGGCGACGTGGCTTTCTTT. Variable domain in full (rest from reference TRBV19 and TRBJ1-1): DGGITQSPKYLFRKEGQNVTLSCEQNLNHDAMYWYRQDPGQGLRLIYYSQIVNDFQKGDIAEGYSVSREKKESFPLTVTSAQKNPTAFYLCASSILQGDVAFFGQGTRLTVV.

This chain joins TRBV10-3 and TRBJ2-1; D might be TRBD1 (8 bases). The CDR3 runs 15 residues. Germline assignment: CDR1 ENHRY and CDR2 SYGVKD. V dropped 10 bases and J dropped 7 bases, with 23 bases sitting between them. CDR3 DNA sequence: TGTGCCACCTGGGGGGGCCAGGGGGCGCGTAATGAGCAGTTCTTC. Its translation: CATWGGQGARNEQFF.

The rearrangement links TRBV6-5 to TRBJ1-4; no clear D gene. This CDR3 region has 13 residues. Germline-derived CDR1 and CDR2 are MNHEY and SVGAGI. Trimming left V 6 bases short and J 4 bases short, with 9 bases between. The CDR3 reads CASRARRNEKLFF. CDR3 nucleotides: TGTGCCAGCAGGGCCCGCCGTAATGAAAAACTGTTTTTT.

This clone was counted between two and nine times. Mismatch with germline at one junction end may stem from a read error. The CDR3 DNA reads TGTGCCAGCAGCGTAGAAGGGGGCAAACAGCCCCAGCATTTT. It is translated as CASSVEGGKQPQHF. This chain links TRBV9 with TRBJ1-5; 7 bases are shared with TRBD1. The CDR3 totals 14 residues. Germline V gene sequence: CDR1 SGDLS, CDR2 YYNGEE.

The chain employs TRBV28 and TRBJ2-1, with D tentatively TRBD2 (5 bases). CDR1 and CDR2 from the germline V gene are MDHEN and SYDVKM. Trimming removed 4 bases from V and 6 bases from J, with 16 bases in between. This CDR3 is 15 amino acids long. CDR3 DNA sequence: TGTGCCAGCAGTTCGGGGAGTATCGCGGCCAATGAGCAGTTCTTC. Translating it yields CASSSGSIAANEQFF.

The V and J genes are TRBV24-1 and TRBJ2-3; TRBD2 matches at 7 bases. Germline CDR1 and CDR2: KGHDR and SFDVKD. V gave up 6 bases and J gave up 0 bases; unmatched junction bases: 8. The CDR3 loop spans 16 amino acids. The CDR3 loop is CATSITGGASTDTQYF. The CDR3 coding sequence is TGTGCCACCAGTATCACGGGAGGCGCTAGCACAGATACGCAGTATTTT.

Notes on this clone: In the same sample, other DNA sequences code for this CDR3. The rearrangement uses TRBV19 and TRBJ2-7, with D possibly being TRBD1 (6 bases). Germline lookup yields CDR1 LNHDA and CDR2 SQIVND (reference sequence). This CDR3 comprises 14 residues. The ends were cut back, 3 bases at V and 0 bases at J, with 9 bases in the middle. The DNA of the CDR3 is TGTGCCAGTAGTATCGGGGACATCTCCTACGAGCAGTACTTC. Encoded protein: CASSIGDISYEQYF.

CDR3 region: CASSENAGSQETQYF. DNA of the CDR3: TGTGCCAGCAGTGAAAATGCAGGATCCCAAGAGACCCAGTACTTC. The rearrangement joins TRBV2 to TRBJ2-5; D unclear. Trimming removed 2 bases at V and 1 base at J, with 11 bases between. This CDR3 region has 15 residues. Germline V CDR1 and CDR2: SNHLY, FYNNEI. The entire variable domain, with the rest obtained from reference TRBV2 and TRBJ2-5, is as follows: EPEVTQTPSHQVTQMGQEVILRCVPISNHLYFYWYRQILGQKVEFLVSFYNNEISEKSEIFDDQFSVERPDGSNFTLKIRSTKLEDSAMYFCASSENAGSQETQYFGPGTRLLVL.

This sequence joins TRBV5-4 and TRBJ1-2, with D possibly matching TRBD1 (5 bases). Germline CDR1 SGHNT, CDR2 YYREEE (reference sequence). V was clipped by 0 bases and J by 8 bases, with 14 bases between them. CDR3 length: 14 amino acids. CDR3 in amino acids: CASSLAGGSRGYTF. CDR3 DNA: TGTGCCAGCAGCTTGGCGGGGGGATCACGAGGCTACACCTTC. Complete variable domain (other parts from reference TRBV5-4 and TRBJ1-2): ETGVTQSPTHLIKTRGQQVTLRCSSQSGHNTVSWYQQALGQGPQFIFQYYREEENGRGNFPPRFSGLQFPNYSSELNVNALELDDSALYLCASSLAGGSRGYTFGSGTRLTVV.

The genes are TRBV5-1 and TRBJ1-3, with D hard to call. Germline V gene lookup returns CDR1 SGHRS and CDR2 YFSETQ. The CDR3 is 13 residues long. Trimming took off 5 bases at V and 0 bases at J, with 6 bases between the two ends. The CDR3 protein is CASRSSSGNTIYF. The CDR3 bases are TGCGCCAGCAGAAGTAGCTCTGGAAACACCATATATTTT.

With regard to this clone: At one end, the junction sequence differs from germline, possibly due to a read error. The chain uses TRBV2 and TRBJ2-7; no definite D call. CDR1 and CDR2 (germline): SNHLY, FYNNEI. This CDR3 region has 10 residues. Written as DNA, the CDR3 is TGTGCCAGCAGGGAACTTCGTATCTTCTTC. As protein: CASRELRIFF.

In its sample, this clone ranks as medium-sized. The chain has TRBV6-6 and TRBJ1-6, with D possibly TRBD1 on 5 matching bases. CDR1 MNHNY and CDR2 SVGAGI come from the germline V gene (reference sequence). This CDR3 spans 12 amino acids. Trimming removed 6 bases at V and 7 bases at J, with 7 bases between. CDR3 sequence: CASSDSNSPLHF. CDR3 DNA sequence: TGTGCCAGCAGCGACAGCAATTCACCCCTCCACTTT.

The chain couples TRBV18 to TRBJ1-4; 10 bases line up with TRBD1. The J segment lost 5 bases and the V segment lost 3 bases, leaving 0 bases of the junction unmatched. The CDR3 is 14 residues long. The V gene's germline CDR1 is KGHSH and CDR2 LQKENI. The CDR3 DNA reads as TGTGCCAGCTCACCGGACAGGGGGAATGAAAAACTGTTTTTT. Its protein product is CASSPDRGNEKLFF.

This rearrangement joins TRBV9 to TRBJ2-1; tentatively, D is TRBD2 (6 bases). V lost 0 bases and J lost 5, with 9 bases in between. Germline V gene sequence: CDR1 SGDLS, CDR2 YYNGEE. The CDR3 contains 14 residues. Here the CDR3 DNA reads TGTGCCAGCAGCGTAGGGGGCGGGAACAATGAGCAGTTCTTC. Translated, it gives CASSVGGGNNEQFF.

The chain employs TRBV11-1 and TRBJ2-3; maybe TRBD1 (6 bases). The CDR3 extends over 15 amino acids. Germline CDR1 is SGHAT and CDR2 is FQDESV (reference sequence). Trimming cost V 4 bases and J 2 bases, with 13 bases left between them. The CDR3 bases are TGTGCCAGCAGCTATAGGACAGCTACCACAGATACGCAGTATTTT. Its protein is CASSYRTATTDTQYF.